Following are 19 T cell receptor beta chains from one sample sequenced in a study of OX40 agonist ivuxolimab in advanced cancers. The data were produced by immunoSEQ multiplex PCR, yet TCRdb's version contains in-frame clones alone and is incomplete. The sample records approximately 59,000 clones, 88% being singletons. The starting material was CD4+ or CD8+ T cells sorted from blood, obtained in a trial of the OX40 agonist ivuxolimab. These receptors all stem from an adult with an advanced solid tumor such as melanoma, head and neck, liver or kidney cancer.

The chain employs TRBV19 and TRBJ1-5; tentatively, D is TRBD1 (6 bases). V lost 8 bases and J 1 base, leaving 18 bases between the germline ends. There are 16 residues in the CDR3. Per the germline V gene, CDR1 is LNHDA and CDR2 is SQIVND (reference sequence). In DNA form, the CDR3 reads TGTGCCAGTCGAGAAACCGGGACAATGAGCAATCAGCCCCAGCATTTT. Translation: CASRETGTMSNQPQHF. The complete variable domain, with remaining parts taken from reference TRBV19 and TRBJ1-5, reads DGGITQSPKYLFRKEGQNVTLSCEQNLNHDAMYWYRQDPGQGLRLIYYSQIVNDFQKGDIAEGYSVSREKKESFPLTVTSAQKNPTAFYLCASRETGTMSNQPQHFGDGTRLSIL.

This clone was seen only a few times. The chain couples TRBV7-2 to TRBJ2-7, with 8 bases identical to TRBD2. The CDR3 spans 15 residues. Germline lookup yields CDR1 SGHTA and CDR2 FQGNSA. The junction had 7 bases not matched to a gene; V was cut back by 2 bases and J by 4 bases. The CDR3 loop is CASSLFSGSVYEQYF. The CDR3 nucleotides are TGTGCCAGCAGCTTATTCAGCGGGAGTGTTTACGAGCAGTACTTC.

This clone was counted once. The chain combines TRBV5-1 with TRBJ1-1, with D perhaps matching TRBD1 (5 bases). CDR1 SGHRS and CDR2 YFSETQ come from the germline V gene. With 0 bases removed from V and 1 base from J, the gap between germline ends came to 10 bases. CDR3 length: 15 residues. The CDR3 reads CASSLVRGRNTEAFF. The CDR3, as DNA: TGCGCCAGCAGCTTGGTTAGGGGTAGGAACACTGAAGCTTTCTTT. Full variable domain (missing parts from reference TRBV5-1 and TRBJ1-1): KAGVTQTPRYLIKTRGQQVTLSCSPISGHRSVSWYQQTPGQGLQFLFEYFSETQRNKGNFPGRFSGRQFSNSRSEMNVSTLELGDSALYLCASSLVRGRNTEAFFGQGTRLTVV.

The V gene is TRBV7-2, the J gene TRBJ2-7; 8 bases align to TRBD1. This CDR3 is built from 15 residues. Germline assignment: CDR1 SGHTA and CDR2 FQGNSA. V shed 2 bases and J 1 base; nucleotides not matched to a gene: 4. CDR3 nucleotide sequence: TGTGCCAGCAGCTTAAGAACAGGGGGTTCCTACGAGCAGTACTTC. It encodes CASSLRTGGSYEQYF. Based on the CDR3 plus reference TRBV7-2 and TRBJ2-7, the full variable domain is GAGVSQSPSNKVTEKGKDVELRCDPISGHTALYWYRQSLGQGLEFLIYFQGNSAPDKSGLPSDRFSAERTGGSVSTLTIQRTQQEDSAVYLCASSLRTGGSYEQYFGPGTRLTVT.

The CDR3 bases are TGTGCCAGCAGCCGCGGAGAAGGGACAATCAGGCGAGGCTACACCTTC. Its translation is CASSRGEGTIRRGYTF. The genes are TRBV11-2 and TRBJ1-2, with D possibly matching TRBD1 (6 bases). Between the trimmed V and J ends, which lost 5 bases and 8 bases, there was a span of 24 bases. The CDR3 has 16 residues. From germline, CDR1 is SGHAT and CDR2 FQNNGV.

The chain links TRBV6-6 to TRBJ2-1; D possibly corresponds to TRBD1 (5 bases). The CDR3 totals 15 residues. CDR1 and CDR2 (germline): MNHNY, SVGAGI (reference sequence). V lost 5 bases to trimming and J lost 0 bases, with 11 bases between them. CDR3 in amino acids: CASSPRQSSYNEQFF. CDR3 sequence (DNA): TGTGCCAGCAGTCCCCGACAGAGCTCCTACAATGAGCAGTTCTTC.

CDR3 amino acids: CASSLTVGYTF. CDR3 nucleotide sequence: TGTGCCAGCAGCTTGACAGTAGGCTACACCTTC. This chain links TRBV7-9 with TRBJ1-2; a weak D match, TRBD1 (5 bases). Per germline, CDR1 SEHNR and CDR2 FQNEAQ (reference sequence). Trimming cost V 3 bases and J 8 bases, with 7 bases left between them. The CDR3 has 11 amino acids.

This sequence joins TRBV6-5 and TRBJ2-7, with 7 bases that match TRBD1. The CDR3 loop spans 11 amino acids. Germline V gives CDR1 MNHEY, CDR2 SVGAGI. With 8 bases clipped from V and 6 bases from J, the junction kept 4 bases outside the gene matches. CDR3 DNA sequence: TGTGCCAGCCGGTACAGGGGCGAGCAGTACTTC. This sequence encodes CASRYRGEQYF.

The genes are TRBV11-3 and TRBJ1-1, with D unresolved. Germline loops: CDR1 SGHNT, CDR2 YENEEA. Trimming stripped 1 base from V and 2 bases from J, with 8 bases between. This CDR3 has 14 amino acids. The CDR3 region is CASSLGPANTEAFF. The CDR3 DNA reads TGTGCCAGCAGCTTAGGGCCGGCCAACACTGAAGCTTTCTTT.

The chain links TRBV27 to TRBJ1-5, with a tentative D call TRBD1 (6 bases). With 5 bases removed from V and 7 bases from J, the gap between germline ends came to 15 bases. This CDR3 is built from 14 residues. The germline V gene has CDR1 MNHEY and CDR2 SMNVEV (reference sequence). CDR3 region: CASSEGQIGQPQHF. The CDR3 bases are TGTGCCAGCAGTGAAGGACAGATTGGCCAGCCCCAGCATTTT.

J is TRBJ2-7 and V is TRBV13, with a weak D call TRBD2 (7 bases). V lost 4 bases and J lost 10, with 17 bases in between. Germline lookup yields CDR1 PRHDT and CDR2 FYEKMQ (reference sequence). The CDR3 runs 13 residues. In DNA form, the CDR3 reads TGTGCCAGCAGCTCACAAACAGCGGGACAACAGTACTTC. This translates into CASSSQTAGQQYF.

This clone appeared a few times. The gene calls are TRBV11-2 and TRBJ2-1, with 9 bases lining up with TRBD2. Trimming removed 6 bases from V and 12 bases from J; junction bases left unmatched: 15. Germline CDR1 SGHAT, CDR2 FQNNGV. The CDR3 extends over 15 amino acids. The CDR3 loop reads CASSRVAGVQGRQFF. In nucleotides, the CDR3 is TGTGCCAGCAGTAGGGTAGCGGGGGTTCAGGGGCGGCAGTTCTTC.

The chain combines TRBV5-1 with TRBJ1-1, with 7 bases lining up with TRBD1. The CDR3 consists of 16 residues. Unmatched junction bases numbered 10, after V lost 4 bases and J lost 1 base. Germline CDR1 is SGHRS and CDR2 is YFSETQ. The CDR3 protein is CASSGTSGQSNTEAFF. CDR3 in DNA: TGCGCCAGCAGCGGAACATCGGGACAGTCGAACACTGAAGCTTTCTTT.

This chain uses TRBV25-1 with TRBJ2-7; unclear D gene. CDR1 is MGHDK, CDR2 SYGVNS, per germline. Trimming cost V 1 base and J 0 bases, with 7 bases left between them. CDR3 size: 14 residues. CDR3 DNA: TGTGCCAGCAGTGAATTGAGGAGCTCCTACGAGCAGTACTTC. Translated: CASSELRSSYEQYF.

This clone showed up just once. V gene TRBV4-3 combines with J gene TRBJ1-3; 7 positions match TRBD1. CDR3 length: 15 amino acids. Trimming took 3 bases from V and 7 from J; bases not matched to a gene: 9. Germline lookup yields CDR1 LGHNA and CDR2 YSLEER. The CDR3 region has the DNA TGCGCCAGCAGCCACCCGGGACCAGGGGGGAACACCATATATTTT. It encodes CASSHPGPGGNTIYF.

V gene TRBV5-4 combines with J gene TRBJ1-6; D gene unclear. CDR1 SGHNT and CDR2 YYREEE come from the germline V gene (reference sequence). V was clipped by 3 bases and J by 5 bases, with 9 bases between them. The CDR3 has 14 amino acids. CDR3 in amino acids: CASSSHSNNSPLHF. CDR3 DNA sequence: TGTGCCAGCAGCTCTCACAGTAATAATTCACCCCTCCACTTT.

This chain connects TRBV10-3 to TRBJ2-2; maybe TRBD1 (6 bases). Between the trimmed V and J ends, which lost 3 bases and 6 bases, there was a span of 8 bases. The germline V gene has CDR1 ENHRY and CDR2 SYGVKD. The CDR3 is 13 residues long. Here the CDR3 reads CAISDDRPGELFF. CDR3 sequence (DNA): TGTGCCATCAGTGATGACAGGCCCGGGGAGCTGTTTTTT.

The chain combines TRBV5-5 with TRBJ1-1; a possible D gene is TRBD1 (5 bases). V was clipped by 3 bases and J by 2 bases, with 8 bases between them. This CDR3 has 13 amino acids. Germline V gives CDR1 SGHKS, CDR2 YYEKEE (reference sequence). The CDR3 nucleotides read TGTGCCAGCAGCTGGGGCATTAACACTGAAGCTTTCTTT. Its protein product is CASSWGINTEAFF.

This chain links TRBV29-1 with TRBJ2-3, with unresolved D. The CDR3 is 12 residues long. Germline assignment: CDR1 SQVTM and CDR2 ANQGSEA. V was clipped by 4 bases and J by 3 bases, with 8 bases between them. Here the CDR3 reads CSVGGRTDTQYF. CDR3 DNA: TGCAGCGTTGGTGGAAGAACAGATACGCAGTATTTT.